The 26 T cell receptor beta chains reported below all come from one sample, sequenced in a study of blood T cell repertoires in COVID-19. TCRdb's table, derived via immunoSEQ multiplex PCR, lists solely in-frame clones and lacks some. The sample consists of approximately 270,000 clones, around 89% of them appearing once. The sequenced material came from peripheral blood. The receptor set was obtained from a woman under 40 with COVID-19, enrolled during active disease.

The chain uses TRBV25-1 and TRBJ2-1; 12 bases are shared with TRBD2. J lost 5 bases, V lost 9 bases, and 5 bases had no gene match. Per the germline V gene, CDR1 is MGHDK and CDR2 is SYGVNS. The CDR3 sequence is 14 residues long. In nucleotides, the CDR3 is TGTGCCAGTCTACTAGCGGGAGGCAACAATGAGCAGTTCTTC. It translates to CASLLAGGNNEQFF. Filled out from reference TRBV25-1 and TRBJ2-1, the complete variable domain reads EADIYQTPRYLVIGTGKKITLECSQTMGHDKMYWYQQDPGMELHLIHYSYGVNSTEKGDLSSESTVSRIRTEHFPLTLESARPSHTSQYLCASLLAGGNNEQFFGPGTRLTVL.

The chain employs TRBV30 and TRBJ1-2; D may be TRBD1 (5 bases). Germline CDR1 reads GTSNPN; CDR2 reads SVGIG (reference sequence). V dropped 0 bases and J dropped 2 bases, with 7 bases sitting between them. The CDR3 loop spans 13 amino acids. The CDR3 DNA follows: TGTGCCTGGAGTGTATCAGGGAACTATGGCTACACCTTC. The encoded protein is CAWSVSGNYGYTF.

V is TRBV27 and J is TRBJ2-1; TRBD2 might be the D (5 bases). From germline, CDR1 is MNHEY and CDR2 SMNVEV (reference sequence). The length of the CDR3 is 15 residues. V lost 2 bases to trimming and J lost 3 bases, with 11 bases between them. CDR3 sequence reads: CASSLTPAGYNEQFF. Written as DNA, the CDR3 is TGTGCCAGCAGTTTAACGCCGGCGGGCTACAATGAGCAGTTCTTC.

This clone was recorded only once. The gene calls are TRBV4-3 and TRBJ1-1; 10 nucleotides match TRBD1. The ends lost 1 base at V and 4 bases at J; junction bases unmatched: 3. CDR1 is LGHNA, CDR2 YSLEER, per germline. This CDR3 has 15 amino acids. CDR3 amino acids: CASSQVRTGGTEAFF. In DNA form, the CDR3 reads TGCGCCAGCAGCCAAGTGAGGACAGGGGGCACTGAAGCTTTCTTT.

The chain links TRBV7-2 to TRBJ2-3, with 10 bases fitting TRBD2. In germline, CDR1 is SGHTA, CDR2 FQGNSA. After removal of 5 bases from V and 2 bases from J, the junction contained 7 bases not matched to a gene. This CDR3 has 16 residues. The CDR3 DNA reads TGTGCCAGCAGCCATGGCACTAGCGGGGCCACAGATACGCAGTATTTT. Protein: CASSHGTSGATDTQYF.

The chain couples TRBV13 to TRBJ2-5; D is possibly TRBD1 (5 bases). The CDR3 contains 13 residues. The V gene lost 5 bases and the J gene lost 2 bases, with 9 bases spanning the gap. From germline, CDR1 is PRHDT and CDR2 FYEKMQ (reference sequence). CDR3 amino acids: CASSRGRQETQYF. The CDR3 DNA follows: TGTGCCAGCAGCAGGGGCAGGCAAGAGACCCAGTACTTC.

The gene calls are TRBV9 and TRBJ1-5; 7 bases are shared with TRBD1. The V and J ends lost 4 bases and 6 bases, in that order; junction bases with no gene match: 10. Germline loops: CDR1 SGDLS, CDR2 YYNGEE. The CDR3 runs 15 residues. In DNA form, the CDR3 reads TGTGCCAGCAGCCAGGGGACAGCTCTCGGTCAGCCCCAGCATTTT. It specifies CASSQGTALGQPQHF. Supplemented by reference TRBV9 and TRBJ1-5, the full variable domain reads DSGVTQTPKHLITATGQRVTLRCSPRSGDLSVYWYQQSLDQGLQFLIQYYNGEERAKGNILERFSAQQFPDLHSELNLSSLELGDSALYFCASSQGTALGQPQHFGDGTRLSIL.

CDR3 nucleotides: TGTGCCAGCAGTCCGATTTATCGGACTAGTCAAGAGACCCAGTACTTC. It translates to CASSPIYRTSQETQYF. This chain joins TRBV27 and TRBJ2-5; 7 positions agree with TRBD2. This CDR3 has 16 amino acids. Germline CDR1 reads MNHEY; CDR2 reads SMNVEV (reference sequence). With 5 bases clipped from V and 2 bases from J, the junction kept 11 bases outside the gene matches.

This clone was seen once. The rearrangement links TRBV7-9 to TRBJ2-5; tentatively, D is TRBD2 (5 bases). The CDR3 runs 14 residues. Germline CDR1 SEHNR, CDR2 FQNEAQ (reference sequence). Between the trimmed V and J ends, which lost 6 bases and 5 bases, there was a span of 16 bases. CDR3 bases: TGTGCCAGCAGTCGACACCTAGCAGAGGAGACCCAGTACTTC. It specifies CASSRHLAEETQYF.

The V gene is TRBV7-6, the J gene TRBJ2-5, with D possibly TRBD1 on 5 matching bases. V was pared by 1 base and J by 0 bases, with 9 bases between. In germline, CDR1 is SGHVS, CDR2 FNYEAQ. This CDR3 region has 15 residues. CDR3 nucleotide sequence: TGTGCCAGCAGCTTAGGGGGCTACGACCAAGAGACCCAGTACTTC. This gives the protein CASSLGGYDQETQYF.

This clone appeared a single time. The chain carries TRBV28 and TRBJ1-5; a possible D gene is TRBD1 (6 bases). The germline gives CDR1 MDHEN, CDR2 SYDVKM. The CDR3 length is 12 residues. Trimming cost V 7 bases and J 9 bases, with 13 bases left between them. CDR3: CASTPRGRPQHF. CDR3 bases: TGTGCCAGCACCCCCAGGGGTCGGCCCCAGCATTTT.

For the CDR3, the DNA is TGTGCCAGCAGTGGTCAGGGGCTCTATGGCTACACCTTC. Translation gives CASSGQGLYGYTF. V gene TRBV27 combines with J gene TRBJ1-2; a possible D gene is TRBD1 (6 bases). Germline-derived CDR1 and CDR2 are MNHEY and SMNVEV (reference sequence). The CDR3 consists of 13 residues. V lost 5 bases, J lost 4 bases, and 11 bases lay in between.

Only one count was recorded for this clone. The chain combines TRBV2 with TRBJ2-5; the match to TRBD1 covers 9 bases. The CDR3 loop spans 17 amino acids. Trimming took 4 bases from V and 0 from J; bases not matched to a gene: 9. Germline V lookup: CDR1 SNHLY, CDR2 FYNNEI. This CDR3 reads CASSVSPGTGNQETQYF. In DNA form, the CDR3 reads TGTGCCAGCAGTGTAAGTCCCGGGACAGGGAACCAAGAGACCCAGTACTTC.

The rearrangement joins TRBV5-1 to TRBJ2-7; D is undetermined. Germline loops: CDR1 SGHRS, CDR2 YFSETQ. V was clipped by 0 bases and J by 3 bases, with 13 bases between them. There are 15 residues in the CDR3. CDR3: CASSLELNEYYEQYF. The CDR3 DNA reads TGCGCCAGCAGCTTGGAACTTAACGAGTACTACGAGCAGTACTTC.

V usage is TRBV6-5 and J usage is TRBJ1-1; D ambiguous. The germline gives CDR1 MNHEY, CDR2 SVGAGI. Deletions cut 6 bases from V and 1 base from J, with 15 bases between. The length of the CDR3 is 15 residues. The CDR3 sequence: CASRYINRENTEAFF. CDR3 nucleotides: TGTGCCAGCAGATACATCAACAGAGAGAACACTGAAGCTTTCTTT.

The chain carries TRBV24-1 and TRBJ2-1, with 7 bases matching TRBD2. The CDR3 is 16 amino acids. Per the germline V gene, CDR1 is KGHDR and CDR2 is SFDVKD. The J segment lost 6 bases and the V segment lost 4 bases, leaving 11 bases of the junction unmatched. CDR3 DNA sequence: TGTGCCACCAGTGAGGTCTCGGGGACTACAGCCAATGAGCAGTTCTTC. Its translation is CATSEVSGTTANEQFF.

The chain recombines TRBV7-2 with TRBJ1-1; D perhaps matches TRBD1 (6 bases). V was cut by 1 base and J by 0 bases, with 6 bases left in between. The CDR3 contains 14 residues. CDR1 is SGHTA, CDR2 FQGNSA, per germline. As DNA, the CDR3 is TGTGCCAGCAGCTTAGGGACAGTGAACACTGAAGCTTTCTTT. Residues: CASSLGTVNTEAFF.

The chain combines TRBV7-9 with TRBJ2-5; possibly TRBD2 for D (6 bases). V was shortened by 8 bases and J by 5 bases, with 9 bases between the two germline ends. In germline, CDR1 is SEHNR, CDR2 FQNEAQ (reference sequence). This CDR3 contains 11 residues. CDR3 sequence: CASRESETQYF. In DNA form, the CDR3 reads TGTGCCAGCCGGGAGAGCGAGACCCAGTACTTC. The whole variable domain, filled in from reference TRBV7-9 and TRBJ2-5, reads DTGVSQNPRHKITKRGQNVTFRCDPISEHNRLYWYRQTLGQGPEFLTYFQNEAQLEKSRLLSDRFSAERPKGSFSTLEIQRTEQGDSAMYLCASRESETQYFGPGTRLLVL.

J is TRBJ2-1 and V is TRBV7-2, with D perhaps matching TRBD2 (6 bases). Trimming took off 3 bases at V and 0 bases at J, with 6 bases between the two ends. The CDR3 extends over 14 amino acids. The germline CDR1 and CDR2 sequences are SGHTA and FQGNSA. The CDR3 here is CASSLGLSYNEQFF. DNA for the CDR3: TGTGCCAGCAGCTTGGGACTCTCCTACAATGAGCAGTTCTTC.

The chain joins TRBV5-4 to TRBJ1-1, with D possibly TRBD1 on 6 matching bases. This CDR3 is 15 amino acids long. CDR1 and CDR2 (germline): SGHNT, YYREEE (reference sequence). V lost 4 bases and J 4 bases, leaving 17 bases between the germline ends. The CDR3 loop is CASSPRSRGLTEAFF. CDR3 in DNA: TGTGCCAGCAGCCCCCGGAGCAGGGGCCTCACTGAAGCTTTCTTT.

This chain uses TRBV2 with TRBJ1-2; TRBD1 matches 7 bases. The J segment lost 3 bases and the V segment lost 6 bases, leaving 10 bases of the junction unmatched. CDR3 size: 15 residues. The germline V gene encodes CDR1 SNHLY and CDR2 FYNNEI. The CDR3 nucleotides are TGTGCCAGCAGCCACAGACAGGGTGTGGACTATGGCTACACCTTC. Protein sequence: CASSHRQGVDYGYTF.

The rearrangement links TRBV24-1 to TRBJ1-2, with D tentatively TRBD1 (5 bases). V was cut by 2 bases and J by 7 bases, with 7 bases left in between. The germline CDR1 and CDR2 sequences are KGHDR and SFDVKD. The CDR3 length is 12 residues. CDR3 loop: CATSDSGGGYTF. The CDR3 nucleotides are TGTGCCACCAGTGATTCCGGGGGTGGCTACACCTTC.

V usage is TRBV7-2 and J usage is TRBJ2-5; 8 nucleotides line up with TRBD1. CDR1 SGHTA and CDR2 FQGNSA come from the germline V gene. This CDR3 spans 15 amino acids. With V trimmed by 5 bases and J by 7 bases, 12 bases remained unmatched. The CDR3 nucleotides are TGTGCCAGCAGCCCCCGAATACAGGGGGGCGGGACCCAGTACTTC. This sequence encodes CASSPRIQGGGTQYF.

In nucleotides, the CDR3 is TGCGCCAGCAGCCAAGCCAGGACTAGCGGGAGGGTCGAGGAGGGGGAGACCCAGTACTTC. As protein: CASSQARTSGRVEEGETQYF. The chain is built from TRBV4-3 and TRBJ2-5; 15 positions agree with TRBD2. The CDR3 totals 20 residues. Germline CDR1 reads LGHNA; CDR2 reads YSLEER. With 1 base clipped from V and 5 bases from J, the junction kept 14 bases outside the gene matches.

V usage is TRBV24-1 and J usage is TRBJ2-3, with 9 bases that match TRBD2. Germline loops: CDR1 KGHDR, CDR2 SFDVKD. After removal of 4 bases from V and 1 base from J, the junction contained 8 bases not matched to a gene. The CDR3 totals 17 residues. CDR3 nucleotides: TGTGCCACCAGTGACATTAGCGGGGGAACTGGCACAGATACGCAGTATTTT. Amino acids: CATSDISGGTGTDTQYF.

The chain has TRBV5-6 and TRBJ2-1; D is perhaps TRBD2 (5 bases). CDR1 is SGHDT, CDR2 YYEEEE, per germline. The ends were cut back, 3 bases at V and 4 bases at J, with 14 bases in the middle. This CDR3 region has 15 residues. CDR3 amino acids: CASSYMRARYNEQFF. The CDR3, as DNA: TGTGCCAGCAGCTATATGAGGGCAAGGTACAATGAGCAGTTCTTC.